Shown below are 4 T cell receptor beta chains from a single sample sequenced in a study of T cell responses to AZD1222 COVID-19 vaccine. The assay was immunoSEQ multiplex PCR, and TCRdb's table has in-frame clones only and misses some. The table lists about 100,000 clones, about 85% of them singletons. The material was peripheral blood, obtained on day 0 of AZD1222 vaccination. These receptors were taken from an adult in good health.

V and J are TRBV7-2 and TRBJ2-5; no definite D call. This CDR3 has 14 amino acids. V lost 2 bases, J lost 1 base, and 8 bases lay in between. Germline CDR1 reads SGHTA; CDR2 reads FQGNSA. This CDR3 is CASSLSESQETQYF. In DNA, the CDR3 is TGTGCCAGCAGCTTAAGTGAGTCCCAAGAGACCCAGTACTTC.

Worth noting for this clone: One end of the junction varies from germline; a read error may be responsible. This chain joins TRBV6-5 and TRBJ2-1; 12 positions match TRBD2. CDR3 length: 14 amino acids. Germline loops: CDR1 MNHEY, CDR2 SVGAGI. CDR3 amino acids: CASSPGLAGPLSLF. Written as DNA, the CDR3 is TGTGCCAGCAGTCCGGGACTAGCGGGCCCGTTAAGCCTCTTC.

The CDR3 coding sequence is TGTGCCAGCAGTTTATTGCCCGGGACAGGGGATTCACCCCTCCACTTT. Translated, it gives CASSLLPGTGDSPLHF. This chain connects TRBV28 to TRBJ1-6, with 10 bases matching TRBD1. Germline CDR1 MDHEN, CDR2 SYDVKM. CDR3 length equals 16 residues. Losses at the gene ends were 1 base for V and 8 bases for J; bases not matched to a gene: 5.

The chain links TRBV7-9 to TRBJ2-5, with 8 positions matching TRBD1. The CDR3 is 17 residues long. Germline-derived CDR1 and CDR2 are SEHNR and FQNEAQ (reference sequence). The V and J ends lost 2 bases and 4 bases, in that order; junction bases with no gene match: 12. The CDR3 bases are TGTGCCAGCAGCTTACCCCTGGACAGGGAGGTAGGAGAGACCCAGTACTTC. Protein product: CASSLPLDREVGETQYF.